This paragraph reports one T cell receptor beta chain. The data originate from a study of cytomegalovirus exposure and HLA in healthy donors. Primers for the PCR totalled 60 Vbeta and 13 Jbeta. Repertoires were generated with immunoSEQ multiplex PCR, while TCRdb's copy carries only in-frame clones and drops some. Altogether about 190,000 clones are present, 80% to 85% being singletons, with the ten largest covering approximately 6.3%. Sequenced material: PBMCs. This clonotype originated in a man in his forties in good health and CMV-seropositive.

This CDR3 reads CASSLGGQVYEQYF. In nucleotides, the CDR3 is TGCGCCAGCAGCTTGGGTGGACAGGTGTACGAGCAGTACTTC. The chain carries TRBV5-1 and TRBJ2-7, with TRBD1 matching over 7 bases. The CDR3 consists of 14 residues. With V trimmed by 0 bases and J by 4 bases, 4 bases remained unmatched. Germline V lookup: CDR1 SGHRS, CDR2 YFSETQ.